The clone carrying this T cell receptor beta chain was recorded a few times. The germline V gene encodes CDR1 MDHEN and CDR2 SYDVKM. This CDR3 is 17 amino acids long. J lost 4 bases, V lost 3 bases, and 11 bases had no gene match. Original analysis: Counts of nucleated cells, estimated from reference gene primer amplification, were obtained. The assay was immunoSEQ multiplex PCR, and TCRdb's table has in-frame clones only and misses some. That table is the source of V, J and clone size, and D and trimming were worked out from the DNA. The data contain 150,000 to 200,000 clones, 70% to 85% of them seen just once; the ten biggest clones take up about 20%. The data were taken from a study of blood T cell repertoires in COVID-19. The overall study: There were acute and convalescent COVID-19 samples, and they came from the United States, Italy and Spain. Nucleic acid was either cDNA or gDNA, and it came from T cells, B-cell-depleted T cells, or PBMCs.

The source is a woman of 80 years or more with acute or convalescent COVID-19. The specimen was peripheral blood. The chain uses TRBV28 and TRBJ1-3; 8 positions agree with TRBD1. In nucleotides, the CDR3 is TGTGCCAGCAGTTTCTGGACAGGGCCTCCAGAGGGAAACACCATATATTTT. Translating gives CASSFWTGPPEGNTIYF.